The clone carrying this T cell receptor (beta chain) has only a few counts. The antigen is unknown. This sample was included in a study of cytomegalovirus exposure and HLA in healthy donors. The PCR used 60 Vbeta and 13 Jbeta primers. Data came from immunoSEQ multiplex PCR; TCRdb stores just in-frame clones and leaves some out. The repertoire has 130,000 or so clones, 82% of them found once; the top ten carry roughly 3.4%. The germline CDR1 and CDR2 sequences are MNHNS and SASEGT. V dropped 4 bases and J dropped 7 bases, with 11 bases sitting between them. CDR3 size: 13 residues. Study outcomes and limitations: Reported results showed that the classifier diagnosed cytomegalovirus status with high specificity and sensitivity.

The sequence was collected from a man younger than 30 in good health and CMV-seropositive. The chain carries TRBV6-1 and TRBJ1-5; perhaps TRBD1 as D (5 bases). Sequencing was carried out using PBMCs. As DNA, the CDR3 is TGTGCCAGCAGTGTGTCGGGGGGACAGCCCCAGCATTTT. This gives the protein CASSVSGGQPQHF.